This TCR beta chain was sequenced during a study of T cells after yellow fever vaccination. Study in general: Low-cell-number fractions were prepared with SMART-Seq v4 Ultra Low Input.

The 5'RACE template-switching step produced TCR cDNA and added a universal primer site and UMIs. TCRdb reprocessed the 5' RACE reads via MiXCR and lists one record per CDR3 protein. The profile shows 400,000 to 450,000 distinct CDR3 sequences, around a sixth of them singletons. Study findings and constraints: In FACS-sorted repertoires, abundant clonotypes from the bulk population could appear as contaminants. Clonotypes shared by both compartments, CD4 and CD8, made up a small share.

Germline-derived CDR1 and CDR2 are MGHRA and YSYEKL. The CDR3 totals 14 residues. V shed 3 bases and J 6 bases; nucleotides not matched to a gene: 7. About this clonotype: No antigen is known for it.

This rearrangement joins TRBV4-1 to TRBJ1-1; 7 bases match TRBD1. This sequence originates from a man aged 18 to 29 who received the YFV17D yellow fever vaccine. This material consisted of PBMCs, taken before the yellow fever booster vaccination. The CDR3 sequence is CASSQAQGTPEAFF. DNA of the CDR3: TGCGCCAGCAGCCAGGCACAGGGGACCCCTGAAGCTTTCTTT.